This TCR beta chain was captured by sequencing in a study of cytomegalovirus exposure and HLA in healthy donors. Study-wide points: Across donors, sequencing depth was assumed by presence/absence analyses to be roughly uniform. Cytomegalovirus association was listed for 150 or so TCR beta chains. Rarity held for most TCR sequences, but there were some public TCRs that occurred in many donors.

CDR3 size: 15 residues. CDR1 and CDR2 (germline): MNHEY, SMNVEV (reference sequence). V trimming: 2 bases; J trimming: 2 bases; junction bases outside the gene matches: 5. About this clone itself: Antigen specificity is unknown.

Use of 60 Vbeta and 13 Jbeta primers characterized the PCR. The repertoire was sequenced with immunoSEQ multiplex PCR; TCRdb's copy has only in-frame clones and lacks some. Found here are 140,000 to 150,000 clones; the top ten clones hold around 1.5%. This TCR was recovered from a woman aged 50 to 60 in good health and CMV-seronegative. Specimen: PBMCs. The chain uses TRBV27 and TRBJ1-2, with 7 bases identical to TRBD1. The CDR3 sequence: CASSLQRGQNYGYTF. The CDR3 region has the DNA TGTGCCAGCAGTTTACAAAGGGGACAGAACTATGGCTACACCTTC.